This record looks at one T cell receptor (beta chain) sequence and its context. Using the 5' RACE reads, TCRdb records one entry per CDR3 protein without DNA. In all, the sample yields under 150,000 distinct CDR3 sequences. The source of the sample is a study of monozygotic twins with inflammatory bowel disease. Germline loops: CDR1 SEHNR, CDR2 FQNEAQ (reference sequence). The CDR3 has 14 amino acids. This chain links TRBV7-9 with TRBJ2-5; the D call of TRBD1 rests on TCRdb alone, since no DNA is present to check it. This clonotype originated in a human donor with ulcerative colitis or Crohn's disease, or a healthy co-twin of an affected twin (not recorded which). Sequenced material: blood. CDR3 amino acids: CASSFPDRAETQYF.